The clone carrying this T cell receptor beta chain was observed a few times. The data originate from a study of PD-L1 blockade in urothelial cancer. This CDR3 is built from 12 residues. Germline V lookup: CDR1 SEHNR, CDR2 FQNEAQ (reference sequence). V was clipped by 5 bases and J by 11 bases, with 15 bases between them. Documented time point: pretreatment peripheral blood. Profiled with immunoSEQ multiplex PCR; TCRdb holds only in-frame clones, not every one. The data show roughly 54,000 clones, 70% to 90% seen once. This sequence originates from a woman aged 60-75 years with urothelial cancer. V usage is TRBV7-9 and J usage is TRBJ1-1, with a possible D match to TRBD1 (5 bases). The input for sequencing was PBMCs, taken around atezolizumab (anti-PD-L1) treatment. The CDR3 spells CASSPQAPLAFF. CDR3 coding DNA: TGTGCCAGCAGCCCACAGGCGCCCCTGGCTTTCTTT.